What follows are 28 T cell receptor beta chains derived from one specimen sequenced in a study of blood T cell repertoires in COVID-19. Profiling relied on immunoSEQ multiplex PCR, and the TCRdb table lists in-frame clones only, not all of them. Among tens of thousands of clones listed, 75% to 80% were seen once. Sequencing input: peripheral blood. The source of these receptors is a man between 65 and 85 years old with active or convalescent COVID-19.

J is TRBJ2-7 and V is TRBV30; possibly TRBD1 for D (5 bases). Germline V gives CDR1 GTSNPN, CDR2 SVGIG (reference sequence). Trimming removed 0 bases from V and 6 bases from J, with 9 bases in between. The CDR3 totals 12 residues. The CDR3 sequence: CAWSVPGLEQYF. CDR3 DNA sequence: TGTGCCTGGAGTGTACCAGGGCTCGAGCAGTACTTC.

The J gene is TRBJ2-3, the V gene TRBV6-5; a possible D gene is TRBD1 (5 bases). This CDR3 is 15 amino acids long. V lost 0 bases to trimming and J lost 3 bases, with 10 bases between them. The V gene's germline CDR1 is MNHEY and CDR2 SVGAGI. The CDR3 DNA follows: TGTGCCAGCAGTTACTCCAGGGCTGGGACAGATACGCAGTATTTT. Its translation: CASSYSRAGTDTQYF.

V gene TRBV28 combines with J gene TRBJ1-2, with D possibly matching TRBD1 (5 bases). This CDR3 has 13 amino acids. With 3 bases removed from V and 2 bases from J, the gap between germline ends came to 7 bases. Germline V gene sequence: CDR1 MDHEN, CDR2 SYDVKM. The CDR3, as DNA: TGTGCCAGCAGTTTGCAGGGCAACTATGGCTACACCTTC. This gives the protein CASSLQGNYGYTF.

This chain uses TRBV28 with TRBJ2-7, with unresolved D. This CDR3 contains 15 residues. Between the trimmed V and J ends, which lost 3 bases and 4 bases, there was a span of 16 bases. CDR1 and CDR2 from the germline V gene are MDHEN and SYDVKM. CDR3 residues: CASSFGRLVNYEQYF. DNA of the CDR3: TGTGCCAGCAGTTTTGGCAGGCTGGTCAATTACGAGCAGTACTTC.

This rearrangement joins TRBV30 to TRBJ2-1; perhaps TRBD1 as D (6 bases). This CDR3 is 13 amino acids long. Trimming took 2 bases from V and 11 from J, leaving 16 bases between them. CDR1 GTSNPN and CDR2 SVGIG come from the germline V gene (reference sequence). CDR3 residues: CAWSPLGQPKQFF. The CDR3 DNA is TGTGCCTGGAGTCCCCTCGGACAGCCCAAGCAGTTCTTC.

The rearrangement uses TRBV30 and TRBJ2-1; 9 bases agree with TRBD2. Germline V gene lookup returns CDR1 GTSNPN and CDR2 SVGIG (reference sequence). The CDR3 consists of 12 residues. The V segment lost 4 bases and the J segment 9 bases; nucleotides outside the gene matches: 4. The CDR3 here is CAWIGGGVEQFF. As DNA, the CDR3 is TGTGCCTGGATTGGCGGGGGGGTTGAGCAGTTCTTC.

This clone appeared a single time. The chain carries TRBV18 and TRBJ1-5; D gene uncertain. V was cut by 3 bases and J by 4 bases, with 7 bases left in between. Germline V gene lookup returns CDR1 KGHSH and CDR2 LQKENI. The CDR3 is 13 amino acids. CDR3 DNA: TGTGCCAGCTCACCGGGCGAGAATCAGCCCCAGCATTTT. Encoded protein: CASSPGENQPQHF.

This chain links TRBV28 with TRBJ2-4; D is possibly TRBD2 (6 bases). In germline, CDR1 is MDHEN, CDR2 SYDVKM. The germline V and J ends were trimmed by 3 bases and 6 bases, with 6 bases remaining between them. CDR3 length equals 12 residues. CDR3 DNA sequence: TGTGCCAGCAGTTTGGGGGGAAACATTCAGTACTTC. It codes for CASSLGGNIQYF.

The chain employs TRBV5-5 and TRBJ1-5; 7 positions match TRBD1. CDR1 is SGHKS and CDR2 is YYEKEE in the germline V gene (reference sequence). Trimming removed 1 base from V and 0 bases from J; junction bases left unmatched: 10. CDR3 size: 18 residues. The CDR3 reads CASSLLLTGLNSNQPQHF. CDR3 sequence (DNA): TGTGCCAGCAGCTTGTTGCTGACAGGGCTTAATAGCAATCAGCCCCAGCATTTT.

The chain couples TRBV7-2 to TRBJ2-2; no definite D call. The CDR3 is made up of 13 amino acids. The ends were cut back, 7 bases at V and 2 bases at J, with 8 bases in the middle. CDR1 is SGHTA and CDR2 is FQGNSA in the germline V gene. The DNA for the CDR3 is TGTGCCAGCAAGGAGCCAAACACCGGGGAGCTGTTTTTT. It is translated as CASKEPNTGELFF.

V gene TRBV9 combines with J gene TRBJ2-3; 12 bases are a match to TRBD2. CDR1 is SGDLS and CDR2 is YYNGEE in the germline V gene. Trimming removed 7 bases from V and 3 bases from J; junction bases left unmatched: 3. The CDR3 spans 14 residues. Here the CDR3 reads CASGLAGGTDTQYF. Here the CDR3 DNA reads TGTGCCAGCGGTCTAGCGGGGGGGACAGATACGCAGTATTTT.

The CDR3: CASSVSPEPGAGGNTIYF. The DNA of the CDR3 is TGTGCCAGCAGCGTATCCCCAGAACCCGGGGCGGGAGGAAACACCATATATTTT. The V and J genes are TRBV9 and TRBJ1-3; a possible D gene is TRBD1 (5 bases). Trimming took off 1 base at V and 4 bases at J, with 21 bases between the two ends. Germline V lookup: CDR1 SGDLS, CDR2 YYNGEE. The CDR3 extends over 18 amino acids.

V and J are TRBV5-4 and TRBJ2-2; a weak D match, TRBD1 (5 bases). The germline V gene has CDR1 SGHNT and CDR2 YYREEE (reference sequence). V was clipped by 0 bases and J by 5 bases, with 5 bases between them. The CDR3 is 13 residues long. CDR3 DNA sequence: TGTGCCAGCAGCTTGGGACAGACCGGGGAGCTGTTTTTT. This gives the protein CASSLGQTGELFF.

The chain employs TRBV28 and TRBJ1-2; no definite D call. CDR3 length: 12 amino acids. Between the trimmed V and J ends, which lost 6 bases and 8 bases, there was a span of 13 bases. Germline CDR1 and CDR2: MDHEN and SYDVKM. This chain's CDR3 is CASRAAEEGYTF. The CDR3 bases are TGTGCCAGCAGGGCGGCCGAAGAAGGCTACACCTTC.

V is TRBV15 and J is TRBJ1-1; 7 bases line up with TRBD1. CDR1 is LNHNV, CDR2 YYDKDF, per germline (reference sequence). The trim removed 0 bases at V and 2 bases at J, leaving 9 bases unmatched. The CDR3 is 17 amino acids. This CDR3 is CATSRDYPDRQNTEAFF. In nucleotides, the CDR3 is TGTGCCACCAGCAGAGACTACCCGGACAGGCAAAACACTGAAGCTTTCTTT.

Here the CDR3 reads CASSLQVGRGYTF. DNA for the CDR3: TGTGCCAGCAGTTTGCAAGTGGGGAGAGGCTACACCTTC. V is TRBV28 and J is TRBJ1-2; D remains unclear. V gave up 3 bases and J gave up 8 bases, with 13 bases separating them. The CDR3 has 13 amino acids. CDR1 is MDHEN, CDR2 SYDVKM, per germline.

This chain uses TRBV14 with TRBJ2-2; D possibly corresponds to TRBD2 (5 bases). The ends were cut back, 4 bases at V and 6 bases at J, with 12 bases in the middle. CDR3 length equals 14 residues. Germline V gene lookup returns CDR1 SGHDN and CDR2 FVKESK. The CDR3 region is CASSPTSYSGELFF. CDR3 coding DNA: TGTGCCAGCAGCCCTACTAGTTATTCCGGGGAGCTGTTTTTT.

V gene TRBV2 combines with J gene TRBJ1-3; no reliable D call. V was pared by 3 bases and J by 3 bases, with 9 bases between. Germline CDR1 reads SNHLY; CDR2 reads FYNNEI. The CDR3 has 14 amino acids. The CDR3 bases are TGTGCCAGCAGTGAGACGGGTGTTGGAAACACCATATATTTT. Translation gives CASSETGVGNTIYF. The full variable domain, its missing parts supplied by reference TRBV2 and TRBJ1-3, is EPEVTQTPSHQVTQMGQEVILRCVPISNHLYFYWYRQILGQKVEFLVSFYNNEISEKSEIFDDQFSVERPDGSNFTLKIRSTKLEDSAMYFCASSETGVGNTIYFGEGSWLTVV.

V is TRBV10-3 and J is TRBJ2-7; 12 bases are shared with TRBD2. Per germline, CDR1 ENHRY and CDR2 SYGVKD. The CDR3 is 21 amino acids. The J segment lost 2 bases and the V segment lost 5 bases, leaving 22 bases of the junction unmatched. The CDR3, as DNA: TGTGCCATCAGTCCAGTCCCGGGACAGGGGCGAACTAGCGGGAGGCCCTACGAGCAGTACTTC. Encoded protein: CAISPVPGQGRTSGRPYEQYF.

The chain combines TRBV6-1 with TRBJ1-5, with 9 bases identical to TRBD1. The CDR3 is made up of 15 amino acids. V lost 0 bases, J lost 4 bases, and 1 base stayed unmatched. CDR1 and CDR2 (germline): MNHNS, SASEGT. The CDR3 DNA is TGTGCCAGCAGTGAAGCGACAGGGGGGAATCAGCCCCAGCATTTT. Protein sequence: CASSEATGGNQPQHF.

The chain has TRBV29-1 and TRBJ2-5; D might be TRBD2 (6 bases). Trimming stripped 5 bases from V and 4 bases from J, with 14 bases between. This CDR3 has 13 residues. The germline CDR1 and CDR2 sequences are SQVTM and ANQGSEA. The CDR3 region is CSVIGDFGETQYF. CDR3 nucleotides: TGCAGCGTTATTGGGGACTTTGGAGAGACCCAGTACTTC.

The V gene is TRBV7-3, the J gene TRBJ2-2, with 9 bases lining up with TRBD2. Germline V gene sequence: CDR1 SGHTA, CDR2 FQGTGA. J was trimmed by 1 base and V by 4 bases; bases with no gene match: 4. This CDR3 comprises 16 residues. The CDR3 protein is CASSSNSGGNTGELFF. As DNA, the CDR3 is TGTGCCAGCAGCTCAAATAGCGGGGGGAACACCGGGGAGCTGTTTTTT.

The rearrangement joins TRBV24-1 to TRBJ2-1; no clear D gene. V was clipped by 3 bases and J by 9 bases, with 8 bases between them. The CDR3 runs 12 residues. The germline CDR1 and CDR2 sequences are KGHDR and SFDVKD. The CDR3 nucleotides are TGTGCCACCAGTGATGTGGCAAGTGAGCAGTTCTTC. Its translation is CATSDVASEQFF.

This clone was counted between two and nine times. V and J are TRBV12-5 and TRBJ1-2, with 8 bases that match TRBD1. The CDR3 runs to 16 residues. Germline assignment: CDR1 LGHNT and CDR2 FRNRAP. Unmatched junction bases numbered 13, after V lost 6 bases and J lost 4 bases. The CDR3 DNA is TGTGCTAGTGGCCAGAGGACAGGGAGGGACTCCTATGGCTACACCTTC. Its translation: CASGQRTGRDSYGYTF.

This clone was detected many times. The gene calls are TRBV11-3 and TRBJ2-1; 9 bases fit TRBD1. There are 14 residues in the CDR3. V lost 6 bases to trimming and J lost 5 bases; unmatched junction nucleotides: 5. Germline assignment: CDR1 SGHNT and CDR2 YENEEA. CDR3 region: CASRTGGTHNEQFF. Here the CDR3 DNA reads TGTGCCAGCAGAACAGGGGGCACCCACAATGAGCAGTTCTTC.

This clone was seen more than once but under ten times. The V call is TRBV7-2, the J call TRBJ2-5; the D gene is possibly TRBD1 (5 bases). This CDR3 comprises 14 residues. V lost 4 bases, J lost 4 bases, and 13 bases lay in between. Germline V gene sequence: CDR1 SGHTA, CDR2 FQGNSA. The chain's CDR3 is CASSSWGGGETQYF. The CDR3 DNA sequence: TGTGCCAGCAGCTCGTGGGGCGGCGGAGAGACCCAGTACTTC. Based on the CDR3 plus reference TRBV7-2 and TRBJ2-5, the full variable domain is GAGVSQSPSNKVTEKGKDVELRCDPISGHTALYWYRQSLGQGLEFLIYFQGNSAPDKSGLPSDRFSAERTGGSVSTLTIQRTQQEDSAVYLCASSSWGGGETQYFGPGTRLLVL.

The V gene is TRBV2, the J gene TRBJ1-4; TRBD1 might be the D (6 bases). CDR1 and CDR2 (germline): SNHLY, FYNNEI. The CDR3 loop spans 14 amino acids. Trimming cost V 4 bases and J 5 bases, with 11 bases left between them. In DNA, the CDR3 is TGTGCCAGCAGTGTATACAGGGCGAATGAAAAACTGTTTTTT. It is translated as CASSVYRANEKLFF.

This clone appeared once. This chain links TRBV6-6 with TRBJ2-2, with a possible D match to TRBD1 (7 bases). CDR3 length equals 15 residues. V was clipped by 6 bases and J by 6 bases, with 17 bases between them. Germline V gene lookup returns CDR1 MNHNY and CDR2 SVGAGI (reference sequence). CDR3 DNA sequence: TGTGCCAGCAGCCAGGAGGGGGCGGTCGCCGGGGAGCTGTTTTTT. The encoded protein is CASSQEGAVAGELFF.